These 7 T cell receptor beta chains were sequenced from one sample in a study of blood T cell repertoires in COVID-19. TCRdb's copy holds only in-frame clones and misses some; the assay was immunoSEQ multiplex PCR. The table has 250,000 to 300,000 clones, around 89% seen once; the top ten hold around 2%. The sample taken for sequencing was PBMCs or T cells enriched from blood (not recorded which). The receptor source for this set is a woman aged 55-69 years in a cohort exposed to, infected with or recovered from COVID-19 (not recorded which).

The chain links TRBV3-1 (or the pseudogene TRBV3-2) to TRBJ2-5; TRBD1 agrees at 10 bases. The CDR3 totals 14 residues. The ends lost 1 base at V and 5 bases at J; junction bases unmatched: 1. Per the germline V gene, CDR1 is LGHDT and CDR2 is YNNKEL (reference sequence). The CDR3 DNA follows: TGTGCCAGCAGCCAAGGGACAGGGGGGGAGACCCAGTACTTC. It yields the protein CASSQGTGGETQYF.

The chain recombines TRBV5-4 with TRBJ1-1; D not certain. Germline CDR1 SGHNT, CDR2 YYREEE (reference sequence). This CDR3 region has 16 residues. V lost 0 bases to trimming and J lost 0 bases, with 12 bases between them. The CDR3 DNA reads as TGTGCCAGCAGCTTGGGAGCAGGATCGCTGAACACTGAAGCTTTCTTT. It is translated as CASSLGAGSLNTEAFF.

The V and J genes are TRBV3-1 (or the pseudogene TRBV3-2) and TRBJ2-7, with TRBD1 identical over 11 bases. The CDR3 consists of 15 residues. V was clipped by 4 bases and J by 5 bases; unmatched bases: 7. From germline, CDR1 is LGHDT and CDR2 YNNKEL (reference sequence). CDR3 protein: CASSRRDRGIHEQYF. The DNA of the CDR3 is TGTGCCAGCAGCCGTCGGGACAGGGGGATCCACGAGCAGTACTTC.

The chain carries TRBV3-1 (or the pseudogene TRBV3-2) and TRBJ2-7; D not resolved. Germline lookup yields CDR1 LGHDT and CDR2 YNNKEL (reference sequence). Trimming took 0 bases from V and 2 from J, leaving 14 bases between them. This CDR3 comprises 16 residues. CDR3 sequence reads: CASSQDLVVPAYEQYF. In DNA, the CDR3 is TGTGCCAGCAGCCAAGATCTTGTAGTACCTGCCTACGAGCAGTACTTC.

The chain recombines TRBV19 with TRBJ2-6; D is ambiguous. This CDR3 region has 15 residues. Trimming shortened V by 2 bases and J by 2 bases, and 7 bases separated the two germline ends. Germline V lookup: CDR1 LNHDA, CDR2 SQIVND (reference sequence). The CDR3 loop is CASSIREPGANVLTF. CDR3 sequence (DNA): TGTGCCAGTAGTATAAGAGAGCCTGGGGCCAACGTCCTGACTTTC.

The chain links TRBV7-8 to TRBJ2-5; D unresolved. Germline loops: CDR1 SGHVS, CDR2 FQNEAQ. CDR3 length: 14 residues. V was clipped by 2 bases and J by 1 base, with 8 bases between them. The CDR3 nucleotides are TGTGCCAGCAGCTTAAAGCGACTCCAAGAGACCCAGTACTTC. Translation gives CASSLKRLQETQYF.

The V and J genes are TRBV12-3 or TRBV12-4 and TRBJ1-2; D not resolved. V shed 1 base and J shed 8 bases, with 11 bases lying between them. This CDR3 has 13 amino acids. CDR3 sequence (DNA): TGTGCCAGCAGTTTAGGGGAGCTAGGGGGCTACACCTTC. Residues: CASSLGELGGYTF.